This T cell receptor beta chain was captured by sequencing in a study of T-cell memory formation after mild COVID-19. Study background: The study found TCR clusters largely donor specific.

Researchers used 5'RACE with constant-segment primers to make TCR alpha and TCR beta cDNA libraries that carry sample barcodes and UMIs. Using its own MiXCR run on the 5' RACE reads, TCRdb lists one record per CDR3 protein. This sample has around 200,000 distinct CDR3 sequences; about a fifth occur once, and the top ten carry about 21%. CDR3 length: 13 amino acids. Germline-derived CDR1 and CDR2 are SQVTM and ANQGSEA. V was pared by 1 base and J by 3 bases, with 3 bases of the junction left unmatched. This clonotype was counted a few times. What it recognizes is unknown. Broader study findings: That cross-reactive memory joined was suggested by some responding clones appearing in pre-infection memory. Contracting CD4+ clones sat mainly in CM and EM; CD8+ in EMRA.

V is TRBV29-1 and J is TRBJ2-7; TRBD2 matches at 7 bases. Sequencing was carried out using PBMCs or a T cell subset sorted from them (not recorded which). The sequence was obtained from an adult woman who had mild COVID-19 (a few samples of this study predate the infection). Cell type and time point are not known. CDR3 DNA sequence: TGCAGCGTTGAAGCGGGAGGAATCTACGAGCAGTACTTC. It specifies CSVEAGGIYEQYF.